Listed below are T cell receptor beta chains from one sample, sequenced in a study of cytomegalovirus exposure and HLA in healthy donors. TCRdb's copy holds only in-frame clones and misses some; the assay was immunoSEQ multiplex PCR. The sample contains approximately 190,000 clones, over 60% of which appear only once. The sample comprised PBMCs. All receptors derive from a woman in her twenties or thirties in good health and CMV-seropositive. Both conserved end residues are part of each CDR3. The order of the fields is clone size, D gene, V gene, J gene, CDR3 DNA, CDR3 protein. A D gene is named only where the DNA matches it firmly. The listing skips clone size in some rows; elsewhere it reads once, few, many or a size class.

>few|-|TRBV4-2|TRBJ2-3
TGTGCCAGCAGCCAAGAATTCCGGGATAGCGGTACAGATACGCAGTATTTT
CASSQEFRDSGTDTQYF
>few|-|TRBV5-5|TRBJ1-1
TGTGCCAGCAGCTTGGGTGGAGGGGTGGGCACTGAAGCTTTCTTT
CASSLGGGVGTEAFF
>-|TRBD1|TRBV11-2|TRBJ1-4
TGTGCCAGCAGTTCCAGGGGGCGCGGTAATGAAAAACTGTTTTTT
CASSSRGRGNEKLFF
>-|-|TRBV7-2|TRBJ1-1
TGTGCCAGCAGCTTAGGGCCCTTGAACACTGAAGCTTTCTTT
CASSLGPLNTEAFF
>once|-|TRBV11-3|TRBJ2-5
TGTGCCAGCAGCCCAGGACAAGGCGAGGCCCAGTACTTC
CASSPGQGEAQYF
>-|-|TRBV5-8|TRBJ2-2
TGTGCCAGCAGCTACTTCAGGCTACTGAACACCGGGGAGCTGTTTTTT
CASSYFRLLNTGELFF
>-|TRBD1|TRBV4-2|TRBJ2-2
TGTGCCAGCAGCTCGAGGGCACCGGGACAGGGTACCGGGGAGCTGTTTTTT
CASSSRAPGQGTGELFF
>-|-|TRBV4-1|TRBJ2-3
TGCGCCAGCAGCCAGACCCAGGGGTGGTCAGATACGCAGTATTTT
CASSQTQGWSDTQYF
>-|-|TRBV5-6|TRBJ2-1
TGTGCCAGCAGCCCAATGACTGGTTCCTACAATGAGCAGTTCTTC
CASSPMTGSYNEQFF
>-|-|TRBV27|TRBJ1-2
TGTGCCAGCAGTTCACGGGGAGCGTATGGCTACACCTTC
CASSSRGAYGYTF
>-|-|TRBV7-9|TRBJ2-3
TGTGCCTCCGGGGGATACGATACGCAGTATTTT
CASGGYDTQYF
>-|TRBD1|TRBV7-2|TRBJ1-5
TGTGCCAGCAGCTTAGGGGGACAGGCCCAGTGGAACCAGCATTTT
CASSLGGQAQWNQHF
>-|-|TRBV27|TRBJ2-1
TGTGCCAGCAGACGCGGGGACCAACGACCTTACAATGAGCAGTTCTTC
CASRRGDQRPYNEQFF
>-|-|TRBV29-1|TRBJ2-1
TGCAGCGGGACTGGGAACTCCTACAATGAGCAGTTCTTC
CSGTGNSYNEQFF
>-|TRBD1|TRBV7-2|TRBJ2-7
TGTGCCAGCAGCACCCCCGGAGGGACAGGCGCCGGCGAGCAGTACTTC
CASSTPGGTGAGEQYF